This is a list of T cell receptor beta chains from one sample in a study of blood T cell repertoires in COVID-19. Sequencing used immunoSEQ multiplex PCR; TCRdb keeps in-frame clones, though not all of them. Of 150,000 to 200,000 clones in the sample, around 82% are singletons; the top ten hold roughly 9.8%. Sequenced input: peripheral blood. Receptors originate from an elderly woman with acute or convalescent COVID-19. The CDR3 runs from the conserved cysteine through the conserved F or W. D genes are given only for firm matches. A clone size is listed for some rows: how often the clone was seen (once, few, many), or a class if it is expanded.

size,J,V,D,CDR3,DNA
-,TRBJ1-6,TRBV11-2,TRBD1,CASSRTGAGNSPLHF,TGTGCCAGCAGCCGGACAGGGGCAGGGAATTCACCCCTCCACTTT
-,TRBJ2-1,TRBV7-3,-,CASSPGGANEQFF,TGTGCCAGCAGCCCCGGCGGTGCCAATGAGCAGTTCTTC
-,TRBJ2-5,TRBV7-3,-,CASSLTGGRGHTQYF,TGCGCCAGCAGCTTAACGGGCGGGCGGGGGCACACCCAGTACTTC
-,TRBJ2-2,TRBV11-2,-,CASSLWSGAGLRDTGELFF,TGTGCCAGCAGCTTATGGTCGGGTGCCGGTCTCCGCGATACCGGGGAGCTGTTTTTT
-,TRBJ1-2,TRBV6-2/TRBV6-3,TRBD1,CASSYEGQGYGYTF,TGTGCCAGCAGTTACGAGGGACAGGGGTATGGCTACACCTTC
-,TRBJ2-5,TRBV29-1,TRBD1,CSSGQGLRETQYF,TGCAGTTCAGGACAGGGACTTCGAGAGACCCAGTACTTC
-,TRBJ2-1,TRBV7-9,-,CASSSDWGHEQFF,TGTGCCAGCAGCTCGGACTGGGGGCATGAGCAGTTCTTC
once,TRBJ2-5,TRBV6-1,-,CASSETVRRETQYF,TGTGCCAGCAGTGAGACAGTTCGTCGGGAGACCCAGTACTTC
-,TRBJ1-2,TRBV2,TRBD1,CASILTGAQNYGYTF,TGTGCCAGCATTTTGACAGGGGCTCAGAACTATGGCTACACCTTC
-,TRBJ1-2,TRBV6-5,-,CASRHRDGNYGYTF,TGTGCCAGCAGACACAGGGACGGCAACTATGGCTACACCTTC
-,TRBJ1-2,TRBV30,-,CAWSTGLEGYGYTF,TGTGCCTGGAGCACGGGGTTGGAGGGCTATGGCTACACCTTC
-,TRBJ1-2,TRBV4-2,-,CASSQETGPGYGYTF,TGTGCCAGCAGCCAAGAGACAGGACCTGGCTATGGCTACACCTTC
once,TRBJ2-7,TRBV4-1,TRBD1,CASSQPDRDEQYF,TGCGCCAGCAGCCAACCGGACAGGGACGAGCAGTACTTC
-,TRBJ1-1,TRBV14,-,CASSHRSTSVKAEAFF,TGTGCCAGCAGCCATCGTTCGACATCGGTCAAGGCTGAAGCTTTCTTT
-,TRBJ2-3,TRBV10-3,-,CAISAPDSSPSTDTQYF,TGTGCCATCAGTGCCCCGGACAGTTCCCCTAGCACAGATACGCAGTATTTT
-,TRBJ1-3,TRBV3-1/TRBV3-2,-,CASSQGGSGNTIYF,TGTGCCAGCAGCCAAGGAGGGTCCGGAAACACCATATATTTT
-,TRBJ2-3,TRBV7-9,TRBD2,CASSLARGGGDTQYF,TGTGCCAGCAGCTTAGCCCGGGGGGGCGGAGATACGCAGTATTTT
-,TRBJ1-1,TRBV19,-,CASSIDRLNTEAFF,TGTGCCAGTAGTATAGACAGATTGAACACTGAAGCTTTCTTT
few,TRBJ1-1,TRBV10-1,-,CASRAGERLEAFF,TGCGCCAGCAGGGCCGGGGAGCGACTTGAAGCTTTCTTT
-,TRBJ2-7,TRBV11-2,-,CASSPFVGGYEQYF,TGTGCCAGCAGCCCCTTTGTCGGGGGATACGAGCAGTACTTC
few,TRBJ2-5,TRBV19,-,CASSILGGAHGETQYF,TGTGCCAGTAGTATCTTAGGAGGGGCGCACGGGGAGACCCAGTACTTC
-,TRBJ1-6,TRBV7-6,TRBD1,CASSDRQGGNSPLHF,TGTGCCAGCAGCGACAGACAGGGTGGCAATTCACCCCTCCACTTT
-,TRBJ1-1,TRBV29-1,-,CSVARGYDTEAFF,TGCAGCGTTGCAAGGGGTTACGACACTGAAGCTTTCTTT
-,TRBJ1-2,TRBV2,-,CASSPGETYGYTF,TGTGCCAGCAGCCCAGGGGAGACCTATGGCTACACCTTC
-,TRBJ1-2,TRBV9,TRBD1,CASSSGTGGVYGYTF,TGTGCCAGCAGCAGCGGGACAGGGGGCGTCTATGGCTACACCTTC
-,TRBJ1-2,TRBV10-3,-,CAIFSTYYGYTF,TGTGCCATCTTCTCCACTTACTATGGCTACACCTTC
-,TRBJ2-1,TRBV5-4,-,CASSWSRGEAYNEQFF,TGTGCCAGCAGCTGGAGCAGAGGGGAGGCCTACAATGAGCAGTTCTTC
-,TRBJ1-1,TRBV6-6,-,CASSYPTGIRTEAFF,TGTGCCAGCAGTTACCCCACAGGGATTAGGACTGAAGCTTTCTTT
-,TRBJ1-1,TRBV5-5,-,CASSSLAGTHPTEAFF,TGTGCCAGCAGCTCACTCGCCGGGACACACCCCACTGAAGCTTTCTTT